Sequencing of this T cell receptor beta chain was carried out in a study of blood T cell repertoires in COVID-19. In the original workflow: Nucleated cell number was recorded as an estimate derived from reference gene primer amplification. Generated by immunoSEQ multiplex PCR, the TCRdb table keeps only in-frame clones and is missing some. The V and J calls and clone size come from that table; D and trimming were worked out from the DNA. Seen here are almost 500,000 clones, approximately 86% observed once, and the top ten hold under 9.5%. The cohort comprised adults aged 18 to 89 years residing in about two dozen US areas. Cohorts were assigned according to the clinical history that participants reported. Recovered Cohort 3 donors showed two negative PCRs, clearance, or symptom resolution. This CDR3 region has 15 residues. V lost 4 bases and J lost 3, with 15 bases in between. The germline V gene has CDR1 SGHAT and CDR2 FQNNGV.

The table lists this clone with a count of one. The genes are TRBV11-2 and TRBJ2-5, with a possible D match to TRBD2 (5 bases). The clonotype originates from a woman aged 60-75 years who had recovered from COVID-19. Sequenced sample: PBMCs or T cells enriched from blood (not recorded which). The chain's CDR3 is CASSSGELVEETQYF. As DNA, the CDR3 is TGTGCCAGCAGCTCAGGCGAACTAGTCGAAGAGACCCAGTACTTC.